The source of this T cell receptor beta chain is a study of molecular identifiers for immune sequencing clone quantification. Broader study findings: Effector cells kept over 97% of their molecules in clones above 20 RNA copies, while naive cells kept under 1% there.

Every naive CD8 library was made from between roughly 20,000 and 1,000,000 sorted cells with 10%, 30% or 50% RNA. Sorting defined naive CD8 T cells as CD8+CD4-CCR7+CD45RA+. The ends lost 8 bases at V and 0 bases at J; junction bases unmatched: 9. The germline gives CDR1 LNHNV, CDR2 YYDKDF (reference sequence). There are 18 residues in the CDR3. For this clonotype: Its antigen is as yet unknown.

Previously described methods and listed TCR primers were used for bulk TCR libraries. TCRdb redid the calling of the PCR reads with MiXCR, one entry per CDR3 protein. Of about half a million distinct CDR3 sequences listed, around 23% are singletons. Sequencing was done on a sample of naive CD8+ T cells from blood, with Jurkat cell RNA spiked in. Specified subset: FACS-sorted CD8+CD4-CCR7+CD45RA+ naive T cells. The chain is built from TRBV15 and TRBJ2-6; 11 positions match TRBD2. The source of this sequence is a human donor in good health. Some libraries in this study had Jurkat cell RNA spiked in. The CDR3 bases are TGTGCCACCGCCCGGACTAGCGGGTTTAGCTCTGGGGCCAACGTCCTGACTTTC. This codes for CATARTSGFSSGANVLTF.